A single sample is the source of the 14 T cell receptor beta chains below, sequenced in a study of blood T cell repertoires in COVID-19. TCRdb keeps only in-frame clones here, not all; method: immunoSEQ multiplex PCR. The sample holds 120,000 to 150,000 clones; more than 75% are singletons and the top ten take around 6.5%. The sequencing input was peripheral blood. These receptors were collected from a man at least 80 years old with acute or convalescent COVID-19.

The chain couples TRBV11-2 to TRBJ2-7; 7 bases align to TRBD2. Germline V gives CDR1 SGHAT, CDR2 FQNNGV. Trimming cost V 4 bases and J 7 bases; bases outside gene matches: 19. This CDR3 is built from 17 residues. The CDR3 DNA reads as TGTGCCAGCAGCTCCCACCCTCCGGGGGAGGGCGACGGAGAGCAGTACTTC. Amino acids: CASSSHPPGEGDGEQYF.

V gene TRBV24-1 combines with J gene TRBJ1-2, with D tentatively TRBD1 (6 bases). Germline lookup yields CDR1 KGHDR and CDR2 SFDVKD. V was cut by 1 base and J by 2 bases, with 19 bases left in between. The CDR3 has 18 amino acids. As DNA, the CDR3 is TGTGCCACCAGTGATTTAGCCCTGACGACAGGTCCCAACTATGGCTACACCTTC. Protein: CATSDLALTTGPNYGYTF.

The V call is TRBV19, the J call TRBJ2-7; 7 bases align to TRBD1. V lost 6 bases and J lost 1; bases outside the gene matches: 9. From germline, CDR1 is LNHDA and CDR2 SQIVND (reference sequence). The CDR3 totals 15 residues. CDR3 nucleotides: TGTGCCAGTAGGGACAGGTCCTTACTTTCCTACGAGCAGTACTTC. This sequence encodes CASRDRSLLSYEQYF.

CDR3 in DNA: TGCAGCGTTGCTGGGACTACCAAGGGCGAGACCCAGTACTTC. Encoded protein: CSVAGTTKGETQYF. The chain couples TRBV29-1 to TRBJ2-5; 7 positions match TRBD2. V trimming: 4 bases; J trimming: 5 bases; junction bases outside the gene matches: 10. CDR1 and CDR2 from the germline V gene are SQVTM and ANQGSEA. The CDR3 loop spans 14 amino acids. The whole variable domain, remainder taken from reference TRBV29-1 and TRBJ2-5, is SAVISQKPSRDICQRGTSLTIQCQVDSQVTMMFWYRQQPGQSLTLIATANQGSEATYESGFVIDKFPISRPNLTFSTLTVSNMSPEDSSIYLCSVAGTTKGETQYFGPGTRLLVL.

The chain uses TRBV18 and TRBJ2-7; 12 bases line up with TRBD2. Losses at the gene ends were 6 bases for V and 2 bases for J; bases not matched to a gene: 5. Germline CDR1 is KGHSH and CDR2 is LQKENI. The CDR3 loop spans 15 amino acids. The CDR3 reads CASSRRTSGAYEQYF. The CDR3 nucleotides are TGTGCCAGCTCCCGTAGGACTAGCGGGGCCTACGAGCAGTACTTC.

The V and J genes are TRBV9 and TRBJ2-5; TRBD1 might be the D (6 bases). The CDR3 length is 14 residues. The V and J ends lost 1 base and 1 base respectively, with 8 bases between them. Germline-derived CDR1 and CDR2 are SGDLS and YYNGEE. This chain's CDR3 is CASSVLGGQETQYF. In DNA, the CDR3 is TGTGCCAGCAGCGTATTAGGGGGCCAAGAGACCCAGTACTTC.

This rearrangement joins TRBV7-9 to TRBJ1-1; unclear D gene. There are 15 residues in the CDR3. CDR1 and CDR2 (germline): SEHNR, FQNEAQ (reference sequence). The germline V and J ends were trimmed by 3 bases and 4 bases, with 15 bases remaining between them. The CDR3 loop is CASSLVTGRGTEAFF. CDR3 nucleotide sequence: TGTGCCAGCAGCTTGGTGACCGGCCGAGGCACTGAAGCTTTCTTT.

This clone was recorded only once. This chain joins TRBV6-5 and TRBJ2-5, with a weak D call TRBD1 (6 bases). Germline-derived CDR1 and CDR2 are MNHEY and SVGAGI. V lost 7 bases, J lost 7 bases, and 13 bases lay in between. The length of the CDR3 is 12 residues. The CDR3 sequence is CASTPGAGTQYF. In DNA, the CDR3 is TGTGCCAGCACTCCAGGGGCGGGGACCCAGTACTTC.

V gene TRBV5-6 combines with J gene TRBJ2-7, with a weak D call TRBD1 (6 bases). The CDR3 contains 11 residues. V was cut by 4 bases and J by 4 bases, with 6 bases left in between. Germline assignment: CDR1 SGHDT and CDR2 YYEEEE. The DNA of the CDR3 is TGTGCCAGCAGCAGGGGGTACGAGCAGTACTTC. Protein product: CASSRGYEQYF.

V is TRBV27 and J is TRBJ1-5; a possible D gene is TRBD1 (6 bases). The V and J ends lost 6 bases and 9 bases respectively, with 21 bases between them. This CDR3 spans 15 amino acids. Germline assignment: CDR1 MNHEY and CDR2 SMNVEV (reference sequence). The CDR3 protein is CASSPEGGPGLPQHF. The CDR3 bases are TGTGCCAGCAGCCCTGAGGGGGGGCCTGGCCTGCCCCAGCATTTT.

The chain links TRBV30 to TRBJ2-7; 9 nucleotides match TRBD1. The junction had 7 bases not matched to a gene; V was cut back by 5 bases and J by 2 bases. CDR1 GTSNPN and CDR2 SVGIG come from the germline V gene (reference sequence). CDR3 length: 14 residues. CDR3 loop: CAWGARDRAYEQYF. For the CDR3, the DNA is TGTGCCTGGGGAGCCCGGGACAGGGCCTACGAGCAGTACTTC.

The chain carries TRBV7-2 and TRBJ2-7, with D possibly being TRBD1 (6 bases). In germline, CDR1 is SGHTA, CDR2 FQGNSA. V was trimmed by 2 bases and J by 3 bases, leaving 8 bases between them. The CDR3 loop spans 13 amino acids. CDR3 DNA: TGTGCCAGCAGCTTACGGGACATCTACGAGCAGTACTTC. It yields the protein CASSLRDIYEQYF.

This chain links TRBV28 with TRBJ1-3; D may be TRBD1 (6 bases). V lost 3 bases to trimming and J lost 0 bases, with 9 bases between them. Looked up from germline, CDR1 is MDHEN and CDR2 is SYDVKM. The CDR3 covers 15 residues. The CDR3 DNA reads TGTGCCAGCAGTTTGTACAGGGACTCTGGAAACACCATATATTTT. Encoded protein: CASSLYRDSGNTIYF.

The V call is TRBV3-1 (or the pseudogene TRBV3-2), the J call TRBJ2-7, with 8 bases aligning to TRBD1. The CDR3 is 15 amino acids. J lost 3 bases, V lost 2 bases, and 6 bases had no gene match. Germline CDR1 is LGHDT and CDR2 is YNNKEL (reference sequence). CDR3 residues: CASSQSGTGDYEQYF. CDR3 DNA: TGTGCCAGCAGCCAATCCGGGACAGGAGACTACGAGCAGTACTTC.